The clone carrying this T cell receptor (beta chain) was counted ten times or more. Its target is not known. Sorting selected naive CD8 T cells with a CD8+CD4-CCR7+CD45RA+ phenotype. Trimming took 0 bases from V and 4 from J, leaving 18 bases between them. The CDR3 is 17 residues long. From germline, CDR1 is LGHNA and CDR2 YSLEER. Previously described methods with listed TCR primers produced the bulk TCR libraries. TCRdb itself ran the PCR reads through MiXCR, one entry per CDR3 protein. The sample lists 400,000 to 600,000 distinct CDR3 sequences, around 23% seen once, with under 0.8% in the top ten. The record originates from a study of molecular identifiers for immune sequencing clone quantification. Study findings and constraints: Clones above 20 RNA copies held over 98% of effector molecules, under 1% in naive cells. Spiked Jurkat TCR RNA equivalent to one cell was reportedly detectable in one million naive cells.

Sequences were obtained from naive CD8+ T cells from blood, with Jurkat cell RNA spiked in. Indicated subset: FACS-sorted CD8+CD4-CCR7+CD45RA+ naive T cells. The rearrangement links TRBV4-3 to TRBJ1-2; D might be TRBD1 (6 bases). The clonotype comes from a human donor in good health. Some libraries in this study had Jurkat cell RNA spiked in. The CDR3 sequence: CASSQDSQDSSFYGYTF. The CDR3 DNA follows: TGCGCCAGCAGCCAAGATTCGCAGGACAGTAGTTTCTATGGCTACACCTTC.